These 10 T cell receptor beta chains were sequenced from one sample in a study of T-cell memory formation after mild COVID-19. TCRdb re-analysed the 5' RACE reads in MiXCR, keeping a single row per CDR3 protein. The data show 300,000 to 350,000 distinct CDR3 sequences, approximately 12% seen once. The sequencing input was PBMCs or a T cell subset sorted from them (not recorded which). These receptors all stem from a man aged 18 to 29 who had mild COVID-19 (a few samples of this study predate the infection). Cell type and time point are not known.

Only a few counts were recorded for this clonotype. The chain couples TRBV6-1 to TRBJ2-1; TRBD1 matches 8 bases. CDR1 and CDR2 (germline): MNHNS, SASEGT. The CDR3 spans 16 residues. V shed 6 bases and J 4 bases; nucleotides not matched to a gene: 11. For the CDR3, the DNA is TGTGCCAGCAGGGGGACAGGAGGCCGATCATACAATGAGCAGTTCTTC. It codes for CASRGTGGRSYNEQFF.

Only a few counts were recorded for this clonotype. This sequence joins TRBV6-6 and TRBJ2-1; maybe TRBD1 (5 bases). Trimming shortened V by 2 bases and J by 7 bases, and 15 bases separated the two germline ends. The length of the CDR3 is 15 residues. Germline V gene data show CDR1 as MNHNY and CDR2 as SVGAGI (reference sequence). CDR3 sequence: CASSYPLETANEQFF. CDR3 in DNA: TGTGCCAGCAGTTACCCCCTCGAGACAGCTAATGAGCAGTTCTTC.

This clonotype showed up just a few times. V gene TRBV2 combines with J gene TRBJ1-1; possible D gene TRBD1, 5 bases. The CDR3 extends over 13 amino acids. V was shortened by 6 bases and J by 1 base, with 9 bases between the two germline ends. Germline V gene sequence: CDR1 SNHLY, CDR2 FYNNEI. The CDR3 DNA follows: TGTGCCAGCAGAGGTAGGGGGAACACTGAAGCTTTCTTT. Amino acid sequence: CASRGRGNTEAFF.

This chain connects TRBV12-3 or TRBV12-4 to TRBJ1-3; TRBD1 matches 8 bases. J gave up 2 bases and V 5 bases, and 5 bases lay outside the gene matches. The length of the CDR3 is 15 residues. The CDR3 spells CASSRTGGAGNTIYF. In DNA, the CDR3 is TGTGCCAGCAGTCGCACAGGGGGAGCTGGAAACACCATATATTTT.

This clonotype has a handful of counts. The J gene is TRBJ2-2, the V gene TRBV23-1; D is unresolved. TRBV23-1 is labeled an ORF, and its function is uncertain. This CDR3 comprises 15 residues. V was clipped by 1 base and J by 6 bases, with 12 bases between them. This CDR3 is CASSQFGVESGELFF. For the CDR3, the DNA is TGCGCCAGCAGTCAATTTGGAGTCGAATCCGGGGAGCTGTTTTTT.

This clonotype was seen more than once but under ten times. The chain couples TRBV7-2 to TRBJ1-5, with 10 nucleotides matching TRBD1. The CDR3 is made up of 15 amino acids. The germline CDR1 and CDR2 sequences are SGHTA and FQGNSA. V was pared by 4 bases and J by 3 bases, with 3 bases of the junction left unmatched. In nucleotides, the CDR3 is TGTGCCAGCAGCTCCGGGACAGGGGTCAATCAGCCCCAGCATTTT. Translated: CASSSGTGVNQPQHF.

The rearrangement links TRBV4-3 to TRBJ1-2, with unresolved D. The CDR3 has 12 residues. Germline V gives CDR1 LGHNA, CDR2 YSLEER. Trimming stripped 1 base from V and 8 bases from J, with 8 bases between. DNA for the CDR3: TGCGCCAGCAGCCAAGGGGCGCAGGGCTACACCTTC. It specifies CASSQGAQGYTF.

The table lists this clonotype with a few counts. The V gene is TRBV7-8, the J gene TRBJ2-2; D remains ambiguous. The length of the CDR3 is 16 residues. Trimming removed 4 bases at V and 7 bases at J, with 19 bases between. From germline, CDR1 is SGHVS and CDR2 FQNEAQ. The CDR3 sequence is CASSSFPPLRFGELFF. In nucleotides, the CDR3 is TGTGCCAGCAGCTCTTTCCCCCCTCTGAGGTTCGGGGAGCTGTTTTTT.

V is TRBV28 and J is TRBJ2-5, with D hard to call. Germline CDR1 and CDR2: MDHEN and SYDVKM. This CDR3 region has 10 residues. Between the trimmed V and J ends, which lost 10 bases and 5 bases, there was a span of 8 bases. The DNA of the CDR3 is TGTGCCACCCTGAGGGAGACCCAGTACTTC. Protein sequence: CATLRETQYF. Filled out from reference TRBV28 and TRBJ2-5, the complete variable domain reads DVKVTQSSRYLVKRTGEKVFLECVQDMDHENMFWYRQDPGLGLRLIYFSYDVKMKEKGDIPEGYSVSREKKERFSLILESASTNQTSMYLCATLRETQYFGPGTRLLVL.

This chain connects TRBV7-9 to TRBJ2-7; possibly TRBD1 or TRBD2 for D (5 bases each). V was trimmed by 5 bases and J by 7 bases, leaving 24 bases between them. The CDR3 runs 16 residues. Germline V gene sequence: CDR1 SEHNR, CDR2 FQNEAQ (reference sequence). The DNA of the CDR3 is TGTGCCAGCAGCGACAGCCGGGTCCCCAAAACGGGGGAGCAGTACTTC. This gives the protein CASSDSRVPKTGEQYF.